The 12 T cell receptor beta chains in this list originate from one sample, sequenced in a study of T cells in Graves' hyperthyroidism and ophthalmopathy. RNA transcripts were the template for amplifying TCR beta CDR3 regions. A set of HTBI primers served as the primers for a first-round RT-PCR of the TCR CDR3. TCRdb analysed the multiplex PCR reads with MiXCR anew, one entry per CDR3 protein. The sample contains 95,000 to 110,000 distinct CDR3 sequences, 16% of which appear only once. Sequencing was carried out using blood. These receptors were taken from a woman aged 45-59 years with Graves' hyperthyroidism.

V gene TRBV28 combines with J gene TRBJ1-2, with 7 bases aligning to TRBD1. With V trimmed by 3 bases and J by 0 bases, 4 bases remained unmatched. The CDR3 extends over 15 amino acids. From germline, CDR1 is MDHEN and CDR2 SYDVKM. CDR3 DNA sequence: TGTGCCAGCAGTTTCGTGACAGGGCCTAACTATGGCTACACCTTC. This encodes CASSFVTGPNYGYTF.

This clonotype was found many times. The genes are TRBV12-3 or TRBV12-4 and TRBJ2-3, with D possibly TRBD1 on 5 matching bases. The length of the CDR3 is 13 residues. The V end lost 6 bases, the J end lost 6 bases, and 13 bases lay between the germline ends. The CDR3 sequence: CASSSRGLDTQYF. The CDR3 coding sequence is TGTGCCAGCAGCTCTAGGGGATTGGATACGCAGTATTTT.

The table lists this clonotype with many counts. This sequence joins TRBV2 and TRBJ1-2; 11 positions match TRBD1. The CDR3 has 14 amino acids. Germline trimming cut 7 bases from V and 4 bases from J; bases unmatched to any gene: 5. Germline V gives CDR1 SNHLY, CDR2 FYNNEI. Here the CDR3 DNA reads TGTGCCAGCATCGGACAGGGGGCCGGCTATGGCTACACCTTC. It encodes CASIGQGAGYGYTF.

Many counts were recorded for this clonotype. The chain links TRBV18 to TRBJ1-1, with D possibly matching TRBD1 (6 bases). Germline CDR1 reads KGHSH; CDR2 reads LQKENI. Trimming stripped 0 bases from V and 6 bases from J, with 11 bases between. CDR3 length equals 14 residues. In DNA, the CDR3 is TGTGCCAGCTCACCACCGTCGGGGGCTTCTGAAGCTTTCTTT. Its protein product is CASSPPSGASEAFF. Variable domain in full (rest from reference TRBV18 and TRBJ1-1): NAGVMQNPRHLVRRRGQEARLRCSPMKGHSHVYWYRQLPEEGLKFMVYLQKENIIDESGMPKERFSAEFPKEGPSILRIQQVVRGDSAAYFCASSPPSGASEAFFGQGTRLTVV.

The chain combines TRBV27 with TRBJ1-2; no clear D. The CDR3 runs to 13 residues. Trimming pared 5 bases from V and 1 base from J, leaving 8 bases between. The germline V gene encodes CDR1 MNHEY and CDR2 SMNVEV (reference sequence). The CDR3 is CASSDRVNYGYTF. CDR3 bases: TGTGCCAGCAGTGACCGGGTTAACTATGGCTACACCTTC.

In its sample, this clonotype was seen many times. The chain joins TRBV28 to TRBJ1-2; D unclear. Germline CDR1 reads MDHEN; CDR2 reads SYDVKM. Trimming removed 8 bases at V and 0 bases at J, with 7 bases between. The CDR3 spans 12 residues. The CDR3: CASLGSNYGYTF. CDR3 nucleotide sequence: TGTGCCAGCCTGGGATCTAACTATGGCTACACCTTC.

Relative to its sample, this clonotype is medium-sized (0.01 to 0.1%). The chain has TRBV2 and TRBJ1-5, with 7 nucleotides matching TRBD1. Trimming cost V 4 bases and J 2 bases; bases outside gene matches: 2. The CDR3 is 14 amino acids. Per germline, CDR1 SNHLY and CDR2 FYNNEI. CDR3 DNA sequence: TGTGCCAGCAGTGGGACAGGAGGCAATCAGCCCCAGCATTTT. As protein: CASSGTGGNQPQHF.

At least ten counts were recorded for this clonotype. This chain links TRBV20-1 with TRBJ1-5, with 7 bases aligning to TRBD1. The germline gives CDR1 DFQATT, CDR2 SNEGSKA (reference sequence). The CDR3 contains 14 residues. Trimming removed 4 bases from V and 3 bases from J; junction bases left unmatched: 6. The CDR3 region is CSATSTGLNQPQHF. CDR3 nucleotides: TGCAGTGCTACGTCGACAGGGCTCAATCAGCCCCAGCATTTT.

This clonotype was detected many times. The rearrangement joins TRBV28 to TRBJ2-1; D ambiguous. V was cut by 3 bases and J by 5 bases, with 11 bases left in between. Germline V lookup: CDR1 MDHEN, CDR2 SYDVKM. This CDR3 contains 14 residues. DNA for the CDR3: TGTGCCAGCAGTTTCCCGGGCGCGGACAATGAGCAGTTCTTC. This encodes CASSFPGADNEQFF.

This clonotype was found many times. The chain has TRBV7-9 and TRBJ2-3; D is undetermined. This CDR3 comprises 14 residues. With 2 bases removed from V and 8 bases from J, the gap between germline ends came to 14 bases. The germline CDR1 and CDR2 sequences are SEHNR and FQNEAQ (reference sequence). In DNA, the CDR3 is TGTGCCAGCAGCTTATCGCTCGTCCACGGTACGCAGTATTTT. Residues: CASSLSLVHGTQYF.

This clonotype was counted many times. This chain connects TRBV20-1 to TRBJ1-1; 10 bases are a match to TRBD1. Germline lookup yields CDR1 DFQATT and CDR2 SNEGSKA (reference sequence). The junction had 5 bases not matched to a gene; V was cut back by 5 bases and J by 5 bases. There are 13 residues in the CDR3. The CDR3, as DNA: TGCAGTGCTCGTGAGGACAGGGGGACTGAAGCTTTCTTT. As protein: CSAREDRGTEAFF.

The sample holds many counts of this clonotype. The germline gene is not matched at one end of the junction; a read error may be the cause. The V gene is TRBV29-1, the J gene TRBJ2-5; 11 nucleotides line up with TRBD1. Germline V gene sequence: CDR1 SQVTM, CDR2 ANQGSEA. The CDR3 runs to 14 residues. The DNA of the CDR3 is TGCAGCGCTGAAGGGACAGGGGGTTTGGAGACCCAGTACTTC. The encoded protein is CSAEGTGGLETQYF.